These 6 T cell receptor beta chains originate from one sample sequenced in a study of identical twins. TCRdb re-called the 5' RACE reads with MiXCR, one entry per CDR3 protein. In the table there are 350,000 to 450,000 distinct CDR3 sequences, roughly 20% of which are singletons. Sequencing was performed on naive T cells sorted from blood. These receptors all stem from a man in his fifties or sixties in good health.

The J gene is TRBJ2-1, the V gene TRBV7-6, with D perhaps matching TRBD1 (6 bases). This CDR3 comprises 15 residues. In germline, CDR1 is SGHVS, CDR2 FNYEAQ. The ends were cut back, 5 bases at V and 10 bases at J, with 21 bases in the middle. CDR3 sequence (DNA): TGTGCCAGCAGCATCAGAAGGGGGTACTCGGGGGAGCAGTTCTTC. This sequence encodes CASSIRRGYSGEQFF.

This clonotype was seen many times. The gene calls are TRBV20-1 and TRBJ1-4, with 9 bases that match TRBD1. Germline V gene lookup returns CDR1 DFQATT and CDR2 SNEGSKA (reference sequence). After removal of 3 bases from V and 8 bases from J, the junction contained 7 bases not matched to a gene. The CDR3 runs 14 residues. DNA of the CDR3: TGCAGTGCTAGCGGGGGACAGGGCCGCGAAAAACTGTTTTTT. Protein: CSASGGQGREKLFF.

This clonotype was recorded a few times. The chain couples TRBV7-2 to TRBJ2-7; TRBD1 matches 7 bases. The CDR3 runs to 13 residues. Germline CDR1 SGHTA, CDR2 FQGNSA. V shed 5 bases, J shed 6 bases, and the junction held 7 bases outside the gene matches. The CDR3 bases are TGTGCCAGCAGCCCGACAGGGCGAGGCGAGCAGTACTTC. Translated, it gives CASSPTGRGEQYF.

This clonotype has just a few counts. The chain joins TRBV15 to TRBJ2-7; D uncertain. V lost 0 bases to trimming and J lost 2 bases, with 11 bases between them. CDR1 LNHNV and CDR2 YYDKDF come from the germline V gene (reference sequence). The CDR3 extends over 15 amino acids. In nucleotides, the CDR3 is TGTGCCACCAGCAGAGATACTACAGCTACCTACGAGCAGTACTTC. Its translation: CATSRDTTATYEQYF.

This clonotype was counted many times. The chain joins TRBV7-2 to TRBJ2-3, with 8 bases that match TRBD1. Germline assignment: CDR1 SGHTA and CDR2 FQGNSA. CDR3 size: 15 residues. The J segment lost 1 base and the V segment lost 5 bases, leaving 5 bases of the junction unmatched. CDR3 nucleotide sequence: TGTGCCAGCAGCCGGACAGGGACCCGCACAGATACGCAGTATTTT. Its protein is CASSRTGTRTDTQYF. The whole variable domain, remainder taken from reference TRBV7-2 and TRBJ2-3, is GAGVSQSPSNKVTEKGKDVELRCDPISGHTALYWYRQSLGQGLEFLIYFQGNSAPDKSGLPSDRFSAERTGGSVSTLTIQRTQQEDSAVYLCASSRTGTRTDTQYFGPGTRLTVL.

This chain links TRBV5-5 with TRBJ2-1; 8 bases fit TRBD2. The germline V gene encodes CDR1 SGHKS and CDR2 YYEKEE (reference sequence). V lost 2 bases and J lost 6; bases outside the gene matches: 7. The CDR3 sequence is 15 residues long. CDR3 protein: CASSLFSGSSNEQFF. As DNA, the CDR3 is TGTGCCAGCAGCTTATTCAGCGGGAGCTCCAATGAGCAGTTCTTC.